This T cell receptor (beta chain) was retrieved from a study of CD8 T cells in ankylosing spondylitis. Whole-study results and caveats: Fewer than 10 highly homologous variants made up a TCR beta motif that seemed to typify ankylosing spondylitis blood.

The CDR3 extends over 16 amino acids. Trimming removed 0 bases from V and 0 bases from J, with 10 bases in between. Germline CDR1 SGHRS, CDR2 YFSETQ. TCRdb re-analysed the 5' RACE reads in MiXCR, keeping a single row per CDR3 protein. Counted here are fewer than 500,000 distinct CDR3 sequences, 20% to 25% occurring once; the ten biggest clones make up about a sixth. A word on this clonotype: Its specificity is not known.

This receptor was identified in a male donor with ankylosing spondylitis. The sequencing input was blood, either unsorted or a sorted T cell fraction (not recorded which). The genes are TRBV5-1 and TRBJ2-1, with D unresolved. CDR3: CASSLGTLPSYNEQFF. The CDR3 DNA sequence: TGCGCCAGCAGCTTGGGGACCCTCCCCTCCTACAATGAGCAGTTCTTC.